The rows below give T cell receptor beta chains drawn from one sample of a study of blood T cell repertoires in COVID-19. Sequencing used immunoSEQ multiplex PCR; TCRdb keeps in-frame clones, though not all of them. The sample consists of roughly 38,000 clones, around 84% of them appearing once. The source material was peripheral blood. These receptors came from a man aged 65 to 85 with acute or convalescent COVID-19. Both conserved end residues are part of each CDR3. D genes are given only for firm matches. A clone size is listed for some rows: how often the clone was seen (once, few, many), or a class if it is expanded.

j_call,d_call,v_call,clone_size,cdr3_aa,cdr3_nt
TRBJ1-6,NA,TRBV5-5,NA,CASSPWAGTYNSPLHF,TGTGCCAGCAGCCCCTGGGCGGGGACTTATAATTCACCCCTCCACTTT
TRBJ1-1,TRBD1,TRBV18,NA,CASSPGTVDTEAFF,TGTGCCAGCTCACCGGGGACAGTAGACACTGAAGCTTTCTTT
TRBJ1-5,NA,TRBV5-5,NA,CASSLAGHYQPQHF,TGTGCCAGCAGCTTGGCAGGGCATTATCAGCCCCAGCATTTT
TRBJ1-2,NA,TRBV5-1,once,CASSFGSNGYTF,TGCGCCAGCAGCTTCGGGTCGAACGGCTACACCTTC
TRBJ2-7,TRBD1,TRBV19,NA,CASSAATQGAAYEQYF,TGTGCCAGTAGTGCAGCCACACAGGGGGCGGCCTACGAGCAGTACTTC
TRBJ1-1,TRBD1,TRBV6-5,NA,CASSVWDRRTEAFF,TGTGCCAGCAGCGTTTGGGACAGGAGGACTGAAGCTTTCTTT
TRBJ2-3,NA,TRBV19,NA,CASKQIGGPDTQYF,TGTGCCAGTAAGCAAATTGGGGGCCCGGATACGCAGTATTTT
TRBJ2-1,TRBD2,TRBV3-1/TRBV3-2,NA,CASSQSSGGLNEQFF,TGTGCCAGCAGCCAGTCCAGCGGGGGCCTCAATGAGCAGTTCTTC
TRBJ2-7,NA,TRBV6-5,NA,CASIPSTGWREQYF,TGTGCCAGCATCCCTTCGACAGGCTGGAGGGAGCAGTACTTC
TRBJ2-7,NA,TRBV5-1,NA,CASSLAGGISSYEQYF,TGCGCCAGCAGCTTGGCCGGAGGGATAAGTTCCTACGAGCAGTACTTC
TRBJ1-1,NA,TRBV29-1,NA,CSVLRGYEAFF,TGCAGCGTTCTAAGAGGGTATGAAGCTTTCTTT
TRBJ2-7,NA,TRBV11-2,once,CASSPFTNYEQYF,TGTGCCAGCAGCCCCTTTACAAACTACGAGCAGTACTTC
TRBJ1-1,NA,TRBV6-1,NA,CASSDRWTAGSTEAFF,TGTGCCAGCAGTGACCGTTGGACAGCCGGGTCCACTGAAGCTTTCTTT